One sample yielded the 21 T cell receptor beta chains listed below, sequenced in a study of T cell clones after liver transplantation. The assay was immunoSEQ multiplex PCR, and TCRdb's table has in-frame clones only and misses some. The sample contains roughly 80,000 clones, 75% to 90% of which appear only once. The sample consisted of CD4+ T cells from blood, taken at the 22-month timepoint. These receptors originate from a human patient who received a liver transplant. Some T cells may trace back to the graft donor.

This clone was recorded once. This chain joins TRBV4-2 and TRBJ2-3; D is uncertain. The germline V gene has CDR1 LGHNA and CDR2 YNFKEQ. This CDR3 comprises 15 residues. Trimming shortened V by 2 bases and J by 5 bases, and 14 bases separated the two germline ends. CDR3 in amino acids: CASSQSGYVEDTQYF. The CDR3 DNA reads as TGTGCCAGCAGCCAATCCGGGTACGTAGAAGATACGCAGTATTTT.

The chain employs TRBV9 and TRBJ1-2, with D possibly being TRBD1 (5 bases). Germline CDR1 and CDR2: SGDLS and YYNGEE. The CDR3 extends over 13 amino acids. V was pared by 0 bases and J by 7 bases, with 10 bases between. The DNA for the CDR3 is TGTGCCAGCAGCGTAGATGGGGGAGCTGGCTACACCTTC. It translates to CASSVDGGAGYTF.

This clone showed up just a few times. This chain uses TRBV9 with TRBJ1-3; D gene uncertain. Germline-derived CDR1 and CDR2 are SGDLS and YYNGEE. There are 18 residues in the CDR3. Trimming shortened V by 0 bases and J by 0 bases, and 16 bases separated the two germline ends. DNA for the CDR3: TGTGCCAGCAGCGTAGACCAGGCCTCTCGGTACTCTGGAAACACCATATATTTT. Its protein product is CASSVDQASRYSGNTIYF.

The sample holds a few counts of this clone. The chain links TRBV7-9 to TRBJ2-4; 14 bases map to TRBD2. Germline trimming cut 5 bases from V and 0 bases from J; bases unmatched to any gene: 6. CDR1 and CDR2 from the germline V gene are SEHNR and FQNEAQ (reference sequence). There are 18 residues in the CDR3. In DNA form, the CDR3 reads TGTGCCAGCAGCCAAGCGGGACTAGCGGGGGTAGCCAAAAACATTCAGTACTTC. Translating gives CASSQAGLAGVAKNIQYF.

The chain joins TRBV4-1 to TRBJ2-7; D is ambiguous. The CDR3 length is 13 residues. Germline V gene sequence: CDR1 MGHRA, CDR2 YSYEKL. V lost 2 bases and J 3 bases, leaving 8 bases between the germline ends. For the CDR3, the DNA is TGCGCCAGCAGCCAACCAGCCAACTACGAGCAGTACTTC. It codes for CASSQPANYEQYF.

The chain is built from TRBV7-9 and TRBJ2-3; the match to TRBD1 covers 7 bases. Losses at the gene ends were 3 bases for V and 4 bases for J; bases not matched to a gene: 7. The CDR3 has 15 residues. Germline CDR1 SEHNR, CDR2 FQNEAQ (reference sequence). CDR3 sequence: CASSLRQGRADTQYF. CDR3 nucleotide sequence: TGTGCCAGCAGCTTGAGACAGGGCAGGGCAGATACGCAGTATTTT.

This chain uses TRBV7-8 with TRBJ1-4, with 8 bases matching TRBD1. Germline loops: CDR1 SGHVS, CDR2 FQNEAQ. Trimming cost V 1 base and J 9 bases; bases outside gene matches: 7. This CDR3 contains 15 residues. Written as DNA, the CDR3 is TGTGCCAGCAGCTTAGAGGGACAGGCTCTCCAAAAACTGTTTTTT. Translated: CASSLEGQALQKLFF.

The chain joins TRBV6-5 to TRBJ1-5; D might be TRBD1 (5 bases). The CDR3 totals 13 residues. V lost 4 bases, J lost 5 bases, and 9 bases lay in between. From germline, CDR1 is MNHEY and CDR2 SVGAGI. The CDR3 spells CASSWGLDQPQHF. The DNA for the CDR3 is TGTGCCAGCAGTTGGGGGTTGGATCAGCCCCAGCATTTT.

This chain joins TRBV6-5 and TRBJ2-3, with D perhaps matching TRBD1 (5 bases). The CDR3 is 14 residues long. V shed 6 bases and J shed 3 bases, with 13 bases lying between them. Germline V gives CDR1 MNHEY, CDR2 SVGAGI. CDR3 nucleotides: TGTGCCAGCAGGCAGGTCCAGGGTACAGATACGCAGTATTTT. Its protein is CASRQVQGTDTQYF.

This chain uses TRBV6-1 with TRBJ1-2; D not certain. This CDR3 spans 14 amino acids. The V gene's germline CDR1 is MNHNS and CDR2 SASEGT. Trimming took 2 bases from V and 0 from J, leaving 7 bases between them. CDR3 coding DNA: TGTGCCAGCAGTGAACACAGCGCTAACTATGGCTACACCTTC. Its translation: CASSEHSANYGYTF.

The CDR3 DNA follows: TGTGCCAGCAGCCCAAGTGCTAGACACGGGGCAGATACGCAGTATTTT. Its protein product is CASSPSARHGADTQYF. The rearrangement joins TRBV9 to TRBJ2-3; perhaps TRBD2 as D (5 bases). Germline V gives CDR1 SGDLS, CDR2 YYNGEE. This CDR3 is built from 16 residues. Trimming removed 4 bases at V and 4 bases at J, with 19 bases between.

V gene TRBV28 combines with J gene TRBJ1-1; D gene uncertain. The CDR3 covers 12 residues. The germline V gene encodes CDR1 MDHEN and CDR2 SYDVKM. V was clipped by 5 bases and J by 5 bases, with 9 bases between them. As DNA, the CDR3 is TGTGCCAGCAGTCGATCAATGACTGAAGCTTTCTTT. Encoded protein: CASSRSMTEAFF.

The CDR3 loop is CASSLRTGLGEKLFF. For the CDR3, the DNA is TGTGCCAGCAGCTTAAGGACAGGGCTGGGTGAAAAACTGTTTTTT. This rearrangement joins TRBV7-2 to TRBJ1-4; 8 bases are a match to TRBD1. The germline V gene has CDR1 SGHTA and CDR2 FQGNSA. This CDR3 spans 15 amino acids. V trimming: 2 bases; J trimming: 7 bases; junction bases outside the gene matches: 6.

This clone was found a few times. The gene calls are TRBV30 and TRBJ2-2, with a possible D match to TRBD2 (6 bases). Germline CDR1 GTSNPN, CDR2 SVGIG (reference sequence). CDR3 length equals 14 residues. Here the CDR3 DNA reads TGTTCCCTAGTCGGTGCAGGGAGGACCGGGGAGCTGTTTTTT. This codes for CSLVGAGRTGELFF.

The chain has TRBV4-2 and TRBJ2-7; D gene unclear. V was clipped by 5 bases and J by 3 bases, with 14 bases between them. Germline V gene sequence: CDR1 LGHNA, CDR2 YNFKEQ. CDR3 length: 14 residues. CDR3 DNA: TGTGCCAGCAGCTCTCCCGGGCCCAACTACGAGCAGTACTTC. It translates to CASSSPGPNYEQYF.

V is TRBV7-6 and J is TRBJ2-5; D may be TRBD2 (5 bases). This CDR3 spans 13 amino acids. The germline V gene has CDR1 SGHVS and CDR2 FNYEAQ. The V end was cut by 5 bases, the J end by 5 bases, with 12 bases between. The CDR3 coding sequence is TGTGCCAGCAGCGCCTTGCGCGGGGAGACCCAGTACTTC. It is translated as CASSALRGETQYF.

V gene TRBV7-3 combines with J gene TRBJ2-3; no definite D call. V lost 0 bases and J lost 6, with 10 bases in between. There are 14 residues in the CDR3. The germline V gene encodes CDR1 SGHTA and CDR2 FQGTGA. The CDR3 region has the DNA TGTGCCAGCAGCTTAACACCCCGCGTGGATACGCAGTATTTT. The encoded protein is CASSLTPRVDTQYF. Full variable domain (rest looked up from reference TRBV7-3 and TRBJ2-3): GAGVSQTPSNKVTEKGKYVELRCDPISGHTALYWYRQSLGQGPEFLIYFQGTGAADDSGLPNDRFFAVRPEGSVSTLKIQRTERGDSAVYLCASSLTPRVDTQYFGPGTRLTVL.

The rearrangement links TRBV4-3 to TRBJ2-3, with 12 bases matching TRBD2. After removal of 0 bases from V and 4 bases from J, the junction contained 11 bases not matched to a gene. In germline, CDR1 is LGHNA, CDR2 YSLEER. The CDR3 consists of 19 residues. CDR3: CASSQEASSGRAISDTQYF. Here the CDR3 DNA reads TGCGCCAGCAGCCAAGAGGCTTCTAGCGGGAGGGCCATTTCAGATACGCAGTATTTT.

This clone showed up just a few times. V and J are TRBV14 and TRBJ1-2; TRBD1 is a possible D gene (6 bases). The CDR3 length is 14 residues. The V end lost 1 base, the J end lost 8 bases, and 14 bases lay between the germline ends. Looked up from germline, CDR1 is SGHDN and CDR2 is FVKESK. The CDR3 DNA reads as TGTGCCAGCAGCCAAGGCGCAGGGGATGGGGGCTACACCTTC. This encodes CASSQGAGDGGYTF.

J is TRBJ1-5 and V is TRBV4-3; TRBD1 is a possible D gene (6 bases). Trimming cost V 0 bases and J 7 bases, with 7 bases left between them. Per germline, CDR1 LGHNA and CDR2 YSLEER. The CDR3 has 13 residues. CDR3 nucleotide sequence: TGCGCCAGCAGCCAAGAACAGGGACAGCCCCAGCATTTT. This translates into CASSQEQGQPQHF.

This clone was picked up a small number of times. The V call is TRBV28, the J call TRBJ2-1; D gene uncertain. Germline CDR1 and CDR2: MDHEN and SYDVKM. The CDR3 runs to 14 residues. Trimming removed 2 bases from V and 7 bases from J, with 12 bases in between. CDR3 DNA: TGTGCCAGCAGTTTAGGGTCCTGGGGTAATGAGCAGTTCTTC. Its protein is CASSLGSWGNEQFF.